One sample yielded the 20 T cell receptor beta chains listed below, sequenced in a study of T cells after yellow fever vaccination. Via MiXCR, TCRdb re-called the 5' RACE reads, giving one row per CDR3 protein. This sample has some 400,000 distinct CDR3 sequences, with around 6.5% found just once. The specimen was PBMCs, collected 5 days after the yellow fever booster vaccination. All receptors come from a man between 25 and 39 years old who received the YFV17D yellow fever vaccine.

This clonotype was detected a few times. The rearrangement links TRBV3-1 to TRBJ1-2; D might be TRBD1 (6 bases). Between the trimmed V and J ends, which lost 7 bases and 3 bases, there was a span of 12 bases. The germline V gene has CDR1 LGHDT and CDR2 YNNKEL (reference sequence). CDR3 length: 13 amino acids. The DNA of the CDR3 is TGTGCCAGCAAGCCTACAGGGTACTATGGCTACACCTTC. Amino acids: CASKPTGYYGYTF.

The V gene is TRBV3-1, the J gene TRBJ1-2; TRBD1 agrees at 8 bases. V was clipped by 4 bases and J by 6 bases; unmatched bases: 4. Germline V lookup: CDR1 LGHDT, CDR2 YNNKEL (reference sequence). The CDR3 extends over 13 amino acids. CDR3 residues: CASSPDRVDGYTF. In DNA, the CDR3 is TGTGCCAGCAGCCCGGACAGGGTCGATGGCTACACCTTC.

This clonotype occurred a few times. The chain carries TRBV24-1 and TRBJ2-7; TRBD1 aligns across 9 bases. Unmatched junction bases numbered 7, after V lost 4 bases and J lost 4 bases. Germline V CDR1 and CDR2: KGHDR, SFDVKD. This CDR3 comprises 15 residues. The CDR3 region is CATSDAGTGLYEQYF. The DNA for the CDR3 is TGTGCCACCAGTGACGCCGGGACAGGGCTTTACGAGCAGTACTTC.

At least ten counts were recorded for this clonotype. The chain joins TRBV5-1 to TRBJ2-1, with 7 positions matching TRBD2. The CDR3 spans 14 residues. V shed 4 bases and J 6 bases; nucleotides not matched to a gene: 7. CDR1 SGHRS and CDR2 YFSETQ come from the germline V gene. The CDR3 loop reads CASSPRTSPNEQFF. DNA for the CDR3: TGCGCCAGCAGCCCCCGGACTAGTCCCAATGAGCAGTTCTTC.

Many counts were recorded for this clonotype. The chain joins TRBV29-1 to TRBJ2-4; no definite D call. The CDR3 has 12 amino acids. CDR1 SQVTM and CDR2 ANQGSEA come from the germline V gene. The germline V and J ends were trimmed by 7 bases and 8 bases, with 15 bases remaining between them. The CDR3 reads CSGLGPSDIQYF. CDR3 sequence (DNA): TGCAGCGGCTTGGGTCCCTCAGACATTCAGTACTTC.

This clonotype has only a few counts. CDR3 sequence reads: CASRSGTGVIKNTQYF. The CDR3 DNA is TGTGCCAGCAGATCCGGGACAGGGGTTATCAAAAATACGCAGTATTTT. This chain links TRBV28 with TRBJ2-3, with 10 bases fitting TRBD1. V was pared by 6 bases and J by 7 bases, with 13 bases of the junction left unmatched. The CDR3 spans 16 residues. Germline V gene lookup returns CDR1 MDHEN and CDR2 SYDVKM. Complete variable domain (other parts from reference TRBV28 and TRBJ2-3): DVKVTQSSRYLVKRTGEKVFLECVQDMDHENMFWYRQDPGLGLRLIYFSYDVKMKEKGDIPEGYSVSREKKERFSLILESASTNQTSMYLCASRSGTGVIKNTQYFGPGTRLTVL.

This clonotype was seen at least ten times. V usage is TRBV5-1 and J usage is TRBJ2-1; D possibly corresponds to TRBD1 (6 bases). In germline, CDR1 is SGHRS, CDR2 YFSETQ. The CDR3 runs 16 residues. V dropped 4 bases and J dropped 1 base, with 15 bases sitting between them. The CDR3 loop reads CASSGTGRASYNEQFF. The CDR3 DNA is TGCGCCAGCAGCGGAACAGGGAGAGCTTCCTACAATGAGCAGTTCTTC.

V usage is TRBV30 and J usage is TRBJ1-1; D gene ambiguous. V lost 2 bases to trimming and J lost 7 bases, with 8 bases between them. The CDR3 is made up of 11 amino acids. Germline loops: CDR1 GTSNPN, CDR2 SVGIG (reference sequence). The CDR3 DNA follows: TGTGCCTGGAGTCTTCCTGTTGAAGCTTTCTTT. This encodes CAWSLPVEAFF.

This clonotype was recorded many times. The chain uses TRBV6-5 and TRBJ2-6; D may be TRBD2 (6 bases). The V and J ends lost 0 bases and 4 bases respectively, with 10 bases between them. CDR1 MNHEY and CDR2 SVGAGI come from the germline V gene. There are 16 residues in the CDR3. The CDR3 loop is CASSYSGGSGANVLTF. The CDR3 nucleotides read TGTGCCAGCAGTTACTCCGGAGGGTCCGGGGCCAACGTCCTGACTTTC.

J is TRBJ2-2 and V is TRBV12-3 or TRBV12-4; D is uncertain. The V end was cut by 11 bases, the J end by 6 bases, with 7 bases between. The CDR3 spans 10 residues. The CDR3 nucleotides are TGTGCCGACACAGCCGGGGAGCTGTTTTTT. Translation: CADTAGELFF.

This clonotype was seen at least ten times. This sequence joins TRBV19 and TRBJ2-3, with TRBD2 matching 8 bases. The length of the CDR3 is 13 residues. J was trimmed by 4 bases and V by 6 bases; bases with no gene match: 3. Germline V gene data show CDR1 as LNHDA and CDR2 as SQIVND (reference sequence). CDR3 coding DNA: TGTGCCAGTAGGACGGGAGGGGCAGATACGCAGTATTTT. Its protein product is CASRTGGADTQYF.

In its sample, this clonotype was seen a few times. V is TRBV9 and J is TRBJ2-7; 9 bases are shared with TRBD2. The CDR3 sequence is 17 residues long. The ends lost 0 bases at V and 7 bases at J; junction bases unmatched: 14. Germline CDR1 reads SGDLS; CDR2 reads YYNGEE. The CDR3 nucleotides are TGTGCCAGCAGCGTAGGTGCTAGCGGGGTGATAAGGGGAGAGCAGTACTTC. Translating gives CASSVGASGVIRGEQYF.

V is TRBV29-1 and J is TRBJ2-5, with TRBD2 matching over 8 bases. After removal of 7 bases from V and 5 bases from J, the junction contained 9 bases not matched to a gene. The CDR3 loop spans 13 amino acids. Germline V gene data show CDR1 as SQVTM and CDR2 as ANQGSEA. CDR3 sequence (DNA): TGCAGCGCCCGGGGTAGCGGGACCGAGACCCAGTACTTC. Amino acid sequence: CSARGSGTETQYF.

The chain joins TRBV29-1 to TRBJ2-6; unclear D gene. Germline assignment: CDR1 SQVTM and CDR2 ANQGSEA. V was pared by 5 bases and J by 0 bases, with 8 bases between. This CDR3 region has 14 residues. In nucleotides, the CDR3 is TGCAGCGTTCACTCAAGCTCTGGGGCCAACGTCCTGACTTTC. Its translation: CSVHSSSGANVLTF.

In its sample, this clonotype was seen a few times. This rearrangement joins TRBV11-2 to TRBJ1-1; D is unclear. V lost 3 bases and J lost 1, with 12 bases in between. CDR1 and CDR2 from the germline V gene are SGHAT and FQNNGV. This CDR3 has 15 amino acids. The CDR3 DNA sequence: TGTGCCAGCAGCTTTTCGGCGACACAGAACACTGAAGCTTTCTTT. It is translated as CASSFSATQNTEAFF. The full variable domain, rest sourced from reference TRBV11-2 and TRBJ1-1, is EAGVAQSPRYKIIEKRQSVAFWCNPISGHATLYWYQQILGQGPKLLIQFQNNGVVDDSQLPKDRFSAERLKGVDSTLKIQPAKLEDSAVYLCASSFSATQNTEAFFGQGTRLTVV.

This clonotype was seen many times. The V gene is TRBV29-1, the J gene TRBJ1-2; perhaps TRBD1 as D (6 bases). Between the trimmed V and J ends, which lost 5 bases and 5 bases, there was a span of 18 bases. The CDR3 is 14 amino acids. The germline CDR1 and CDR2 sequences are SQVTM and ANQGSEA. In DNA, the CDR3 is TGCAGCGTTCGAGTACAGGGTCGGGTATATGGCTACACCTTC. Translating gives CSVRVQGRVYGYTF.

The rearrangement links TRBV3-1 to TRBJ2-5; 9 nucleotides align to TRBD2. CDR1 and CDR2 (germline): LGHDT, YNNKEL (reference sequence). This CDR3 has 18 amino acids. V dropped 10 bases and J dropped 4; count of bases not matched to a gene: 22. The CDR3 is CATCQDRPSGVYGETQYF. The CDR3 DNA reads TGTGCCACCTGCCAAGACAGGCCTAGCGGGGTGTATGGAGAGACCCAGTACTTC.

The sample holds a few counts of this clonotype. This chain uses TRBV5-4 with TRBJ2-1; D gene ambiguous. Trimming took off 4 bases at V and 0 bases at J, with 11 bases between the two ends. The CDR3 sequence is 15 residues long. Germline V gene data show CDR1 as SGHNT and CDR2 as YYREEE (reference sequence). Written as DNA, the CDR3 is TGTGCCAGCAGCGTCCAACTGAGCTCCTACAATGAGCAGTTCTTC. Protein sequence: CASSVQLSSYNEQFF.

This chain links TRBV20-1 with TRBJ2-2; a weak D match, TRBD2 (5 bases). The CDR3 covers 15 residues. Germline CDR1 reads DFQATT; CDR2 reads SNEGSKA (reference sequence). V was trimmed by 7 bases and J by 5 bases, leaving 20 bases between them. The DNA for the CDR3 is TGCAGTGTCCAACCCGGGGAATGGGTGACCGGGGAGCTGTTTTTT. It specifies CSVQPGEWVTGELFF.

V usage is TRBV20-1 and J usage is TRBJ2-7; D possibly uses TRBD1 or TRBD2 (5 bases each). V lost 3 bases to trimming and J lost 0 bases, with 9 bases between them. The length of the CDR3 is 13 residues. Looked up from germline, CDR1 is DFQATT and CDR2 is SNEGSKA (reference sequence). CDR3 residues: CSASGTVSYEQYF. CDR3 coding DNA: TGCAGTGCTAGCGGGACCGTCTCCTACGAGCAGTACTTC.